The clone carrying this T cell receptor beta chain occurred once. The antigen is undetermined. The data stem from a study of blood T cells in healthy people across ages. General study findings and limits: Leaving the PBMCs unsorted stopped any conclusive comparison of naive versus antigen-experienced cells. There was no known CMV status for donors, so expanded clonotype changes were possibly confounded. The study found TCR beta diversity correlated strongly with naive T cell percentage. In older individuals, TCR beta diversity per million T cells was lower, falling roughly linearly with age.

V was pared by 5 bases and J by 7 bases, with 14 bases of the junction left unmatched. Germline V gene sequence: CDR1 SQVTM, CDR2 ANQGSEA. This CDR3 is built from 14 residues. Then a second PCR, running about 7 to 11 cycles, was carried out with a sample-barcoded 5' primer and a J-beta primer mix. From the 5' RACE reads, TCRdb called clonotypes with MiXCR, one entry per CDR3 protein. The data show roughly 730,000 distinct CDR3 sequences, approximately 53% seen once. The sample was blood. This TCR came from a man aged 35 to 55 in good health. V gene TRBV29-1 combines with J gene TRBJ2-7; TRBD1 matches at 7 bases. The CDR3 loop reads CSVLSGTVYNEQYF. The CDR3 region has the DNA TGCAGCGTTCTTTCTGGGACAGTCTACAATGAGCAGTACTTC.